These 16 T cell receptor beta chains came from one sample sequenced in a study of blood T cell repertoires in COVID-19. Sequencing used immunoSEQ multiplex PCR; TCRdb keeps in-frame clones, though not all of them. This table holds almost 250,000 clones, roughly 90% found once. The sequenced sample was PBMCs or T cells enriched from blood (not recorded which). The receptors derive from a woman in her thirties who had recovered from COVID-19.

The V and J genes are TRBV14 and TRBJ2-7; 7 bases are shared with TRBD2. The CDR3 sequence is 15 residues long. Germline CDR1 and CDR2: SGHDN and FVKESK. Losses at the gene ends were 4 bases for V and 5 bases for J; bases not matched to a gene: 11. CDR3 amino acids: CASSLYGGGRHEQYF. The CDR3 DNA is TGTGCCAGCAGCCTGTATGGGGGGGGAAGGCACGAGCAGTACTTC.

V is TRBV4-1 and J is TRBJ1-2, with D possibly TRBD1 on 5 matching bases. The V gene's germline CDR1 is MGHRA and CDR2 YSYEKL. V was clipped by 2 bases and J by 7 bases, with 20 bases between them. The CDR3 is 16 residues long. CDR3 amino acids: CASSQSPEKGVSGYTF. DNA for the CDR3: TGCGCCAGCAGCCAATCCCCCGAGAAAGGGGTAAGTGGCTACACCTTC.

Here the CDR3 DNA reads TGTGCCAGCAGTTTCGGGACAGGGAGCAGCTCTGGAAACACCATATATTTT. This encodes CASSFGTGSSSGNTIYF. The chain has TRBV28 and TRBJ1-3; 9 bases align to TRBD1. The V and J ends lost 3 bases and 0 bases, in that order; junction bases with no gene match: 6. This CDR3 has 17 amino acids. Germline V gene sequence: CDR1 MDHEN, CDR2 SYDVKM.

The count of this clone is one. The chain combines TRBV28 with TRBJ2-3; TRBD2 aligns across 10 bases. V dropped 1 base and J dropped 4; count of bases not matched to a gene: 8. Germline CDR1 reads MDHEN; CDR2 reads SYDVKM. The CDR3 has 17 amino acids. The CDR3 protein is CASSLSITSGIADTQYF. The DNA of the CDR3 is TGTGCCAGCAGTTTATCCATTACTAGCGGGATCGCAGATACGCAGTATTTT.

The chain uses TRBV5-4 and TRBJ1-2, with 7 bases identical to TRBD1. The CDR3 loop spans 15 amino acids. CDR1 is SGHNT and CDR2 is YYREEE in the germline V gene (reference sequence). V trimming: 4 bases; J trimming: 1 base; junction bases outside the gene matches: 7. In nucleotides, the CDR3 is TGTGCCAGCAGCCTAGACAGGGACCTTAACTATGGCTACACCTTC. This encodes CASSLDRDLNYGYTF.

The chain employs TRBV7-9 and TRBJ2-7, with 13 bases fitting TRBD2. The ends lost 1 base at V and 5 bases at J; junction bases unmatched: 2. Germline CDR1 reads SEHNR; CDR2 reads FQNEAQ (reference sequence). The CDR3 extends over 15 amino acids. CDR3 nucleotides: TGTGCCAGCAGCTTAGGGACTAGCGGGAGCCACGAGCAGTACTTC. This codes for CASSLGTSGSHEQYF.

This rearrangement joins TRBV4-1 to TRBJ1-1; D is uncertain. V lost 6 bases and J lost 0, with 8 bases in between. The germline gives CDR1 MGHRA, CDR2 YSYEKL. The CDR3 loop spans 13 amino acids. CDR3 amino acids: CASSSSMNTEAFF. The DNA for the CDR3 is TGCGCCAGCAGTTCATCTATGAACACTGAAGCTTTCTTT.

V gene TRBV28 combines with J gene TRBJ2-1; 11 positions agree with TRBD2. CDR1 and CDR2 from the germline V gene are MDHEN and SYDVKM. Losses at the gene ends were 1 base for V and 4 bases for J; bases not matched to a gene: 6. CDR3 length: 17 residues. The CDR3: CASSLSSGTSGYNEQFF. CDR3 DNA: TGTGCCAGCAGTTTATCCTCAGGGACTAGCGGTTACAATGAGCAGTTCTTC.

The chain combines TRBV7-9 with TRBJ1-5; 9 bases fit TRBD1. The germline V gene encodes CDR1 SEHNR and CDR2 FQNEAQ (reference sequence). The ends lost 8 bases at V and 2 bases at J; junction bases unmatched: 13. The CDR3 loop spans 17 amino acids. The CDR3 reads CASGVGTGQVGNQPQHF. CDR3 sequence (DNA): TGTGCCAGCGGGGTGGGGACAGGGCAGGTAGGCAATCAGCCCCAGCATTTT.

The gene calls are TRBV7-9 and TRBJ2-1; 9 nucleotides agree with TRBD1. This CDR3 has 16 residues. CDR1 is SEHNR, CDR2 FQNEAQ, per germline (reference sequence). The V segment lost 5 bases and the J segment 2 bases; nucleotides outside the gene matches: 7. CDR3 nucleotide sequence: TGTGCCAGCAGCATCACCCGGGACAGGGCCTACAATGAGCAGTTCTTC. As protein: CASSITRDRAYNEQFF.

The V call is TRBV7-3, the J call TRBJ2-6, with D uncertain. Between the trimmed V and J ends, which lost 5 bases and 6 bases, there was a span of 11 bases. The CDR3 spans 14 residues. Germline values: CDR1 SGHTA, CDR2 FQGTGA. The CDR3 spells CASSPGLAANVLTF. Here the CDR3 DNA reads TGTGCCAGCAGCCCCGGTTTAGCGGCCAACGTCCTGACTTTC.

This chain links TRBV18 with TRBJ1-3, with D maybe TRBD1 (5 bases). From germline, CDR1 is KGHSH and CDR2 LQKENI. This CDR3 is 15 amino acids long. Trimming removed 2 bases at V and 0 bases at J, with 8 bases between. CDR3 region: CASSPDSHSGNTIYF. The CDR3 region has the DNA TGTGCCAGCTCACCAGACAGTCACTCTGGAAACACCATATATTTT.

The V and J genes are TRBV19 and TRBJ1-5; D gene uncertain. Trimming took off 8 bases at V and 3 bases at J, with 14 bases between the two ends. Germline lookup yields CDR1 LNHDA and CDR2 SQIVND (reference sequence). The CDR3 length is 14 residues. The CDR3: CASSPGGFNQPQHF. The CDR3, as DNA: TGTGCCAGTTCCCCCGGCGGGTTCAATCAGCCCCAGCATTTT.

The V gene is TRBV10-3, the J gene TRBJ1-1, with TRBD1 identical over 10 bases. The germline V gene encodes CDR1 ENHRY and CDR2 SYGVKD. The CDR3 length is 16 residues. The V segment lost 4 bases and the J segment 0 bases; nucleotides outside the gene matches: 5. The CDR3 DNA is TGTGCCATCAGTGGGTGGGACAGGGGAATGAACACTGAAGCTTTCTTT. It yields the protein CAISGWDRGMNTEAFF.

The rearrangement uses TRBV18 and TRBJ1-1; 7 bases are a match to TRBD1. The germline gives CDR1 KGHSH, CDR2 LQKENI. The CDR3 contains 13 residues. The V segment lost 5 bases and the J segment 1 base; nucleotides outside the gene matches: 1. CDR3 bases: TGTGCCAGCTCATGGACAGGGAACACTGAAGCTTTCTTT. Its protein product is CASSWTGNTEAFF.

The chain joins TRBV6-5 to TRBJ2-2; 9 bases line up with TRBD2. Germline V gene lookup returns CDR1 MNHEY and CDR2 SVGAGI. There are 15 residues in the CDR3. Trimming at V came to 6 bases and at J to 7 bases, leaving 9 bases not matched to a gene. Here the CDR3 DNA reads TGTGCCAGCAGAGTAACGGGACTAGCTAACGGGGAGCTGTTTTTT. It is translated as CASRVTGLANGELFF.